The following is a TCR beta chain sequence with its context. What this receptor recognizes is not known. Qualities for individual bases were not recorded, and no much larger clone is one base off. Taken from cysteine to phenylalanine, the CDR3 has 13 residues. Only the CDR3 DNA stays, 39 bases, in frame from base 1. Trimming costs V 3 bases and J 7 bases, and their ends lie 13 bases apart. This entry belongs to a study of blood T cell repertoires in COVID-19 (dated by TCRdb to the early 2020s). Study-level background: The collaborator samples originated in the United States, Italy and Spain and spanned the acute and convalescent phases of COVID-19. The repertoires were made available in a free public database intended to serve as a resource for research on the immune response to SARS-CoV-2. Nearly every sample came with metadata listing a de-identified subject ID, COVID-19 status, age in years and sex. The material from the prospective study consisted of cDNA or gDNA derived from T cells, B-cell-depleted T cells, or PBMCs. The samples were drawn from two sources: the first 160 participants of the ongoing ImmuneRACE study, and over 950 subjects contributed by 6 global collaborators. Where HLA class I and class II types were available, the types were taken from metadata supplied by the sample provider, not from assay-based typing. The dataset comprised deeply sampled blood TCRbeta repertoires from subjects exposed to, actively infected with, or recovered from COVID-19.

General findings and caveats noted by the study authors: The amount of clinical and demographic metadata varied by source and participant and was provided uncurated.

TCRbeta CDR3 regions were amplified from genomic DNA using the immunoSEQ Assay, a bias-controlled multiplex PCR. On the authors' methods: The number of nucleated cells in each sample was estimated by amplification of reference gene primers within the assay. To quantify the absolute abundance of each unique TCRbeta CDR3 rearrangement, sequence reads were collapsed and filtered. Productive Simpson clonality was computed per sample as the square root of Simpson's diversity index over productive rearrangements. TCRdb retrieved this table from immuneACCESS and kept in-frame rearrangements only. Not all clones are present; in checked studies, unresolved V genes account for under half, and no reason is known for the remainder. V and J calls and clone size follow that table, whereas D and trimming were derived from the DNA. A total of more than 150,000 clones appear in this sample, around 87% of them only once. The ten biggest clones cover 2.7% of the sample.

Collaborating institutions collected whole blood in K2EDTA tubes following their own protocols. For TCRbeta analysis, collaborators shipped samples in one of three forms: frozen whole blood, isolated PBMCs, or DNA extracted from either of those sample types. The rearranged segments are TRBV12-3 or TRBV12-4 and TRBJ2-7; no D gene can be assigned with confidence. Sequencing input: peripheral blood. The clonotype comes from a man in his forties or fifties with active or convalescent COVID-19. The DNA sequence is as follows: TGTGCCAGCAGTTTCCAATACCTACTGGAGCAGTACTTC. Its amino acids are CASSFQYLLEQYF.